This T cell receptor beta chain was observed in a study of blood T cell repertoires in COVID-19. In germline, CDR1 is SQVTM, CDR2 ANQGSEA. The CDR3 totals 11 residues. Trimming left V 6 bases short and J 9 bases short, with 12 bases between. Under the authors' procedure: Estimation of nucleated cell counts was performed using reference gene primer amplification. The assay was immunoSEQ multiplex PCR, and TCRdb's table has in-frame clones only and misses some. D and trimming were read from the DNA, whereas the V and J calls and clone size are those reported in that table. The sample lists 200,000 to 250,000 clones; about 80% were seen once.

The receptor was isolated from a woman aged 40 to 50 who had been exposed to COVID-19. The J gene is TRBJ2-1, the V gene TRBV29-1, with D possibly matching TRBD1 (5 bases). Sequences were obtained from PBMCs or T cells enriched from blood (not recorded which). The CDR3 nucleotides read TGCAGCGTAATGGGGCACGGTGAGCAGTTCTTC. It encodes CSVMGHGEQFF.